This T cell receptor (beta chain) was identified in a study of T cell responses to AZD1222 COVID-19 vaccine. Points from the study as a whole: Close to half of all spike-specific TCRs reportedly target regions of the variants that are unmutated.

Comment on this clone: The target antigen is unknown.

Trimming removed 2 bases at V and 4 bases at J, with 14 bases between. The germline V gene encodes CDR1 MNHNS and CDR2 SASEGT. CDR3 size: 15 residues. Libraries were prepared by immunoSEQ multiplex PCR; TCRdb keeps only in-frame clonotypes and omits some of them. The sample holds some 110,000 clones; about 90% are singletons and the top ten take approximately 1.5%. This specimen consisted of peripheral blood, obtained on day 0 of AZD1222 vaccination. This chain uses TRBV6-1 with TRBJ1-2; possibly TRBD1 for D (6 bases). The clonotype originates from an adult in good health. This chain's CDR3 is CASSEPGQGTYGYTF. CDR3 sequence (DNA): TGTGCCAGCAGTGAACCCGGGCAGGGGACCTATGGCTACACCTTC.